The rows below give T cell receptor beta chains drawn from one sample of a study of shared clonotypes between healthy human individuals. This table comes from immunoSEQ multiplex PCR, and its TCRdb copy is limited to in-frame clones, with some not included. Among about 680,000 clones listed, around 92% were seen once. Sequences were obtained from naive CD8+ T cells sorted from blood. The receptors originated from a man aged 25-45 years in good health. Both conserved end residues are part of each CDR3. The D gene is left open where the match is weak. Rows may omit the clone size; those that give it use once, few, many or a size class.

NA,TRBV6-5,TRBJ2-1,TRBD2,TGTGCCAGCGGCGGGAGTTACAATGAGCAGTTCTTC,CASGGSYNEQFF
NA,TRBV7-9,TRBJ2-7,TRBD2,TGTGCCAGCAGCTCCACCACTAGCGGGAGTTTCTACGAGCAGTACTTC,CASSSTTSGSFYEQYF
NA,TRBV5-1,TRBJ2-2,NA,TGCGCCAGCAGCTTGGAGCTAGTCGGGGAGCTGTTTTTT,CASSLELVGELFF
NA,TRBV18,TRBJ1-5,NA,TGTGCCAGCCCTGATCAGCCCCAGCATTTT,CASPDQPQHF
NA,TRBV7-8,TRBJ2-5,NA,TGTGCCAGCAGCCCCGGGCTAGCACGGCCGAGTGGCCGAGAGACCCAGTACTTC,CASSPGLARPSGRETQYF
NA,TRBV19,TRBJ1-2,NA,TGTGCCAGTAGTACTTCATCCAGGGGATTCTTCGGCTACACCTTC,CASSTSSRGFFGYTF
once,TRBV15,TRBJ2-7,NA,TGTGCCACCAGCAGAGATCTATACGAGCAGTACTTC,CATSRDLYEQYF
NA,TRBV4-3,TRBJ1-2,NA,TGCGCCAGCAGCCATGGGAATCGCCTACCTAACTATGGCTACACCTTC,CASSHGNRLPNYGYTF
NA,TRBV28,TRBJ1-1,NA,TGTGCCAGCAGTTTAATTGGTTGGAACACTGAAGCTTTCTTT,CASSLIGWNTEAFF
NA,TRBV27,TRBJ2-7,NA,TGTGCCAGCAGCAGACGGGACGGATTTTACGAGCAGTACTTC,CASSRRDGFYEQYF
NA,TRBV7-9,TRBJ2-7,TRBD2,TGTGCCAGCAGCTTAGGTCCAGCGGGAGCGAACGAGCAGTACTTC,CASSLGPAGANEQYF